The TCR beta chain described here comes from a study of T-cell memory formation after mild COVID-19. Study-wide results and caveats: Researchers report contracting CD4+ clones mostly in CM and EM, with CD8+ clones in EMRA.

TCRdb reprocessed the 5' RACE reads with MiXCR, giving one entry per CDR3 protein. The table records 180,000 or so distinct CDR3 sequences, around a tenth of them present only once. This CDR3 region has 13 residues. The germline V and J ends were trimmed by 0 bases and 7 bases, with 9 bases remaining between them. The germline gives CDR1 MNHEY, CDR2 SVGAGI. A word on this clonotype: The antigen is unknown.

The sequenced sample consisted of PBMCs or a T cell subset sorted from them (not recorded which). This clonotype was sampled from a young man who had mild COVID-19 (a few samples of this study predate the infection). Cell type and time point are not known. The chain uses TRBV6-5 and TRBJ1-2; the D gene is possibly TRBD1 (5 bases). CDR3 residues: CASSYSGVGGYTF. The DNA for the CDR3 is TGTGCCAGCAGTTACTCAGGGGTTGGTGGCTACACCTTC.